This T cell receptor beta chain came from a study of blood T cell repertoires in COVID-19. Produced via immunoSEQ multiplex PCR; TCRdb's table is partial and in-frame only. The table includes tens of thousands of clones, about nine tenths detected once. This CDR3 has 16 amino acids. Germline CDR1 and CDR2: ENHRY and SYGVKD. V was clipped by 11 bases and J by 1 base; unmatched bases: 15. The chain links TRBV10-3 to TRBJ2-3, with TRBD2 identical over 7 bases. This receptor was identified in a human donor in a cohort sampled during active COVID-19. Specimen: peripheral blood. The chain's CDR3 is CAGTSEEPSGTDTQYF. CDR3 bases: TGTGCCGGTACTAGCGAGGAACCTTCTGGCACAGATACGCAGTATTTT.